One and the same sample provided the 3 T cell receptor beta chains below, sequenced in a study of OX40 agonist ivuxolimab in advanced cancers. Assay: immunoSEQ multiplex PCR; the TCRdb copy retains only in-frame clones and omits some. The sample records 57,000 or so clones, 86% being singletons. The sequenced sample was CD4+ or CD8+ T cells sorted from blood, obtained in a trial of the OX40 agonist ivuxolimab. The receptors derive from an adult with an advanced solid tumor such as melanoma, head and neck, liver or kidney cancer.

The CDR3 coding sequence is TGTGCCAGCAGGGGACAGAAGAACACTGAAGCTTTCTTT. Residues: CASRGQKNTEAFF. V and J are TRBV6-6 and TRBJ1-1; 7 nucleotides line up with TRBD1. Germline CDR1 and CDR2: MNHNY and SVGAGI (reference sequence). This CDR3 has 13 residues. J was trimmed by 1 base and V by 6 bases; bases with no gene match: 2.

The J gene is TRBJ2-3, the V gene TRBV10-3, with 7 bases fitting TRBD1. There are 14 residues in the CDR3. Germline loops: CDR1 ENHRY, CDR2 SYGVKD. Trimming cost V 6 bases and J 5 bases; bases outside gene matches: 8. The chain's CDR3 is CAISPGGTQDTQYF. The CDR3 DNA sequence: TGTGCCATCAGCCCAGGGGGAACGCAAGATACGCAGTATTTT.

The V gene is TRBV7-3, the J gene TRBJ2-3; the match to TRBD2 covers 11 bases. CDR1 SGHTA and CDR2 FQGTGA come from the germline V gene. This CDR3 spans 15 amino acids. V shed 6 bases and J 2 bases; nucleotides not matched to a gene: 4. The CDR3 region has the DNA TGTGCCAGCAGTTCTAGCGGGGGGAACACAGATACGCAGTATTTT. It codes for CASSSSGGNTDTQYF. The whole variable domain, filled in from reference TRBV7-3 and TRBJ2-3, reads GAGVSQTPSNKVTEKGKYVELRCDPISGHTALYWYRQSLGQGPEFLIYFQGTGAADDSGLPNDRFFAVRPEGSVSTLKIQRTERGDSAVYLCASSSSGGNTDTQYFGPGTRLTVL.